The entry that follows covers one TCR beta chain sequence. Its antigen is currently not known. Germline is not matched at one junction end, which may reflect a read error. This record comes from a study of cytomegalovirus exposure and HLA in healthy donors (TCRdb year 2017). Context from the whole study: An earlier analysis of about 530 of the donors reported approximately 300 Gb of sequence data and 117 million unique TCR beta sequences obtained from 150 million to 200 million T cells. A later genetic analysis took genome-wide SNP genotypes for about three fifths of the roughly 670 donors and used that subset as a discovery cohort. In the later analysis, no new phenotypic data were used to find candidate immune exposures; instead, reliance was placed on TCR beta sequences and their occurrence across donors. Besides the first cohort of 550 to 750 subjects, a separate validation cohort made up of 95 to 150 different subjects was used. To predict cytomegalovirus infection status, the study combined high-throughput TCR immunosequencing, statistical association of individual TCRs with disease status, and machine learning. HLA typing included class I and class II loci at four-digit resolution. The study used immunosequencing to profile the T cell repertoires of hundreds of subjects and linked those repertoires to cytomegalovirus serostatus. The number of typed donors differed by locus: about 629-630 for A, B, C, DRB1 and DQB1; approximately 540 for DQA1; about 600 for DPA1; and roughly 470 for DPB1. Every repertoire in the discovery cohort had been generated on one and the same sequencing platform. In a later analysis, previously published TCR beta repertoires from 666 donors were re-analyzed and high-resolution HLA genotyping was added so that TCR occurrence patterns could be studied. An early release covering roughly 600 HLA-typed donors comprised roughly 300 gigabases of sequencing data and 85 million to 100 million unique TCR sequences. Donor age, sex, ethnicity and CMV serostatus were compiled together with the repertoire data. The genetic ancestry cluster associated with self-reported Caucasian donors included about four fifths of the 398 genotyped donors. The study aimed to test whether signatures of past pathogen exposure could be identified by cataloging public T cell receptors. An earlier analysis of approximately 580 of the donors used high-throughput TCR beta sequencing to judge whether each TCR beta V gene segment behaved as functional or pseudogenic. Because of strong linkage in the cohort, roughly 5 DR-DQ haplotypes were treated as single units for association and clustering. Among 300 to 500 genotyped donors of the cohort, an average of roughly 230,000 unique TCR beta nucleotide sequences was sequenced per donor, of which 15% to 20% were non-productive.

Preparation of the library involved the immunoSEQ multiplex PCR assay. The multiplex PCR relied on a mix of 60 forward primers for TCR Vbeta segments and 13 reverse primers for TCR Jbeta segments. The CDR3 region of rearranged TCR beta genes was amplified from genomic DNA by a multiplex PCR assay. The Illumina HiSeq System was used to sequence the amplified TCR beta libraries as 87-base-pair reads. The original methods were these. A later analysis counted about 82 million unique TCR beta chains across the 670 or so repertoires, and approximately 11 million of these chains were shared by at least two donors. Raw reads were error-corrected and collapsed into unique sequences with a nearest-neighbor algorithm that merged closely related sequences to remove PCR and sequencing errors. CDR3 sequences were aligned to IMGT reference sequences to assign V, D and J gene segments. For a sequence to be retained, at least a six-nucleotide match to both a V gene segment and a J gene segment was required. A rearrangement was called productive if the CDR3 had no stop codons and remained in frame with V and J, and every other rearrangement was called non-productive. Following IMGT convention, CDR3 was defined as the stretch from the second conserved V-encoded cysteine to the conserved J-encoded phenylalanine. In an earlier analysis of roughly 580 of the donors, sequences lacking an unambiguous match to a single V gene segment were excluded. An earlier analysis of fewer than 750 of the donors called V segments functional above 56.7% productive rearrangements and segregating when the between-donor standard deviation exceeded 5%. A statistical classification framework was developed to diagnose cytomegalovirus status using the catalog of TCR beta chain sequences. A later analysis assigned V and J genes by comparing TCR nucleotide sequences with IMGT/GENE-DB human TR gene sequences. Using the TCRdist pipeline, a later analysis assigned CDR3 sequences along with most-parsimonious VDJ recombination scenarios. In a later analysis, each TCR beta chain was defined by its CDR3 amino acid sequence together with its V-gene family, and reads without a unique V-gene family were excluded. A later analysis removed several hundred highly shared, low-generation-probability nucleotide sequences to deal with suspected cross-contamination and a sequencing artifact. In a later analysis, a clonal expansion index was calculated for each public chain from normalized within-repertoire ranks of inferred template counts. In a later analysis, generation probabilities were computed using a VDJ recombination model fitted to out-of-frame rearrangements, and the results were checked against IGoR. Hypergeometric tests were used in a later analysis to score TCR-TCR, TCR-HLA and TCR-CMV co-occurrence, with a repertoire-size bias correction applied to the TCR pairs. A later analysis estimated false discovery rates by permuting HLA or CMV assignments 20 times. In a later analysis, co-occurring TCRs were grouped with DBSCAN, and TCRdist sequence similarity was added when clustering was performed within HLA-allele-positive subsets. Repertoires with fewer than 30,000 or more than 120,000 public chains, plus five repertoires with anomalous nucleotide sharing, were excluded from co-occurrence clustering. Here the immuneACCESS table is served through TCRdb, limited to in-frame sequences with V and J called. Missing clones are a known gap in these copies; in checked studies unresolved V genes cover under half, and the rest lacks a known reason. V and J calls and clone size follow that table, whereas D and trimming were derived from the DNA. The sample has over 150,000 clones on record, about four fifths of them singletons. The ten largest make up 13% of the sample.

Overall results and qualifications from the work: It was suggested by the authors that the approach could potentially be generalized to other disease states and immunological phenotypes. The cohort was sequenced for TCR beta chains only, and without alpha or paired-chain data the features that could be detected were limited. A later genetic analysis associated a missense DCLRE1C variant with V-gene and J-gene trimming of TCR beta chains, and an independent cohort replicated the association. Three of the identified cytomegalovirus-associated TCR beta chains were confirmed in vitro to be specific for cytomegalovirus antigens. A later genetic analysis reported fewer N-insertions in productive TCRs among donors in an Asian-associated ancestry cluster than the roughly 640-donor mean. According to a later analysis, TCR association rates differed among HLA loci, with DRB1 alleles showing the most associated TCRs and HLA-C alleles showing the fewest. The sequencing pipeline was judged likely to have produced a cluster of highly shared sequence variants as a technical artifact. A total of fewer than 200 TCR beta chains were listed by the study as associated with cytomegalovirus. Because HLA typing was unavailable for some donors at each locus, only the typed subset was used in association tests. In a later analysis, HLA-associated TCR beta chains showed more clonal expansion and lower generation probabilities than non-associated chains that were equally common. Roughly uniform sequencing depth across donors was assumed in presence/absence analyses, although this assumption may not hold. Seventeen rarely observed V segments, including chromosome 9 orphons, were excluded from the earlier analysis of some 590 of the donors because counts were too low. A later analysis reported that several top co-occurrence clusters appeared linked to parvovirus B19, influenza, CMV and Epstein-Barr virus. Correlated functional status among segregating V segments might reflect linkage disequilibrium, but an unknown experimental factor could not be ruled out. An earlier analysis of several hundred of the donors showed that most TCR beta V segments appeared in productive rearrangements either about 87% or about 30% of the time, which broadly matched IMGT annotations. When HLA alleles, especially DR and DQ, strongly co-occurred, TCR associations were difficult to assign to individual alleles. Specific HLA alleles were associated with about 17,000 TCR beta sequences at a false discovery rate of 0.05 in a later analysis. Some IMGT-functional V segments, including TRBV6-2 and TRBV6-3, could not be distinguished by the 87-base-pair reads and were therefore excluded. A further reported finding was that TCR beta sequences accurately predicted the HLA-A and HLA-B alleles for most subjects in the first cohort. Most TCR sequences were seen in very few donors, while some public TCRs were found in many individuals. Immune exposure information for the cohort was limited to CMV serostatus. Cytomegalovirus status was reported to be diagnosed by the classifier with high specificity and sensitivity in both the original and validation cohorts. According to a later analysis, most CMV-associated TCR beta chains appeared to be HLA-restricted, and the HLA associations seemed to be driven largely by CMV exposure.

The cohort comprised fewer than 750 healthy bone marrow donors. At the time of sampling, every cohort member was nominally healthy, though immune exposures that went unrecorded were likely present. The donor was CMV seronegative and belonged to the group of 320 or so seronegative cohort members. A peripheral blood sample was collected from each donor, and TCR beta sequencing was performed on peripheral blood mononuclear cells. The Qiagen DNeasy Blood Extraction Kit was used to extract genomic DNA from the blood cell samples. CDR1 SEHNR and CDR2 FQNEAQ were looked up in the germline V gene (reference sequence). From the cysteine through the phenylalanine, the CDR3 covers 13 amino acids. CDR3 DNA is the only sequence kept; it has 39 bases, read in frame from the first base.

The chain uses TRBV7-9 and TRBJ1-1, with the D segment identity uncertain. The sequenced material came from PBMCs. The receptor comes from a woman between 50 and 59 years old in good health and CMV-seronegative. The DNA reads TGTGGCAGCAGCCCTACGAGGAGGGCTGAAGCTTTCTTT. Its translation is CGSSPTRRAEAFF. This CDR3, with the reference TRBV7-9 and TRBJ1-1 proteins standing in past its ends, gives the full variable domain DTGVSQNPRHKITKRGQNVTFRCDPISEHNRLYWYRQTLGQGPEFLTYFQNEAQLEKSRLLSDRFSAERPKGSFSTLEIQRTEQGDSAMYLCGSSPTRRAEAFFGQGTRLTVV.